Below are 11 T cell receptor beta chains sequenced from a single sample in a study of blood T cell repertoires in COVID-19. Clones were sequenced by immunoSEQ multiplex PCR, and TCRdb holds only the in-frame ones, with some missing. The sample shows roughly 260,000 clones, 82% of them seen only once. The sequenced material came from peripheral blood. The receptors derive from a woman aged 18-35 years with acute or convalescent COVID-19.

The V and J genes are TRBV3-1 (or the pseudogene TRBV3-2) and TRBJ1-4; 9 nucleotides agree with TRBD1. The germline V gene has CDR1 LGHDT and CDR2 YNNKEL (reference sequence). CDR3 size: 15 residues. Trimming took 4 bases from V and 8 from J; bases not matched to a gene: 8. The CDR3 loop is CASSLATGGGEKLFF. The CDR3 DNA sequence: TGTGCCAGCAGCCTAGCGACAGGGGGAGGGGAAAAACTGTTTTTT.

The chain recombines TRBV7-3 with TRBJ2-5; D is unclear. The CDR3 spans 13 residues. Trimming shortened V by 0 bases and J by 5 bases, and 7 bases separated the two germline ends. The germline gives CDR1 SGHTA, CDR2 FQGTGA. CDR3 protein: CASSLTPVETQYF. The CDR3 DNA is TGTGCCAGCAGCTTAACCCCCGTGGAGACCCAGTACTTC. Using reference TRBV7-3 and TRBJ2-5 for the parts outside the CDR3, the full variable domain is GAGVSQTPSNKVTEKGKYVELRCDPISGHTALYWYRQSLGQGPEFLIYFQGTGAADDSGLPNDRFFAVRPEGSVSTLKIQRTERGDSAVYLCASSLTPVETQYFGPGTRLLVL.

This chain connects TRBV6-1 to TRBJ2-4; TRBD1 matches 9 bases. With V trimmed by 4 bases and J by 6 bases, 16 bases remained unmatched. The germline CDR1 and CDR2 sequences are MNHNS and SASEGT. There are 18 residues in the CDR3. The CDR3 here is CASSGSGQGKASGNIQYF. The DNA for the CDR3 is TGTGCCAGCAGTGGCTCGGGACAGGGAAAAGCATCAGGAAACATTCAGTACTTC.

This rearrangement joins TRBV15 to TRBJ2-2; 9 positions match TRBD2. Unmatched junction bases numbered 14, after V lost 3 bases and J lost 3 bases. The CDR3 extends over 19 amino acids. CDR1 and CDR2 from the germline V gene are LNHNV and YYDKDF (reference sequence). The CDR3 DNA reads as TGTGCCACCAGCAGGCAACCAATGGGGCTAGCGGGGCACACCGGGGAGCTGTTTTTT. This gives the protein CATSRQPMGLAGHTGELFF.

V gene TRBV7-2 combines with J gene TRBJ1-2, with 9 bases fitting TRBD1. V trimming: 4 bases; J trimming: 4 bases; junction bases outside the gene matches: 7. There are 15 residues in the CDR3. Germline V gene lookup returns CDR1 SGHTA and CDR2 FQGNSA. This CDR3 reads CASSSPQGQGYGYTF. The DNA for the CDR3 is TGTGCCAGCAGCTCCCCCCAGGGACAGGGCTATGGCTACACCTTC.

This chain joins TRBV6-5 and TRBJ1-1; D is undetermined. The CDR3 consists of 14 residues. Trimming removed 7 bases from V and 1 base from J, with 13 bases in between. CDR1 MNHEY and CDR2 SVGAGI come from the germline V gene. CDR3 nucleotides: TGTGCCAGCACCCTGTATTATAGGAACACTGAAGCTTTCTTT. It translates to CASTLYYRNTEAFF.

This clone was detected only a few times. The chain links TRBV6-5 to TRBJ2-7; D remains ambiguous. From germline, CDR1 is MNHEY and CDR2 SVGAGI. CDR3 size: 13 residues. The V gene lost 2 bases and the J gene lost 0 bases, with 5 bases spanning the gap. For the CDR3, the DNA is TGTGCCAGCAGTTACGGGCCCTCCTACGAGCAGTACTTC. This translates into CASSYGPSYEQYF.

The chain links TRBV11-3 to TRBJ2-1, with D perhaps matching TRBD2 (6 bases). Germline values: CDR1 SGHNT, CDR2 YENEEA. V was cut by 2 bases and J by 3 bases, with 11 bases left in between. The CDR3 covers 15 residues. The CDR3 sequence is CASSLTGADYNEQFF. As DNA, the CDR3 is TGTGCCAGCAGCTTAACGGGAGCGGACTACAATGAGCAGTTCTTC.

This chain connects TRBV28 to TRBJ2-7, with D hard to call. This CDR3 contains 15 residues. V was shortened by 4 bases and J by 0 bases, with 13 bases between the two germline ends. Germline V CDR1 and CDR2: MDHEN, SYDVKM. The CDR3 reads CASSSHNVLSYEQYF. As DNA, the CDR3 is TGTGCCAGCAGTTCCCACAACGTCCTCTCCTACGAGCAGTACTTC.

This chain connects TRBV6-5 to TRBJ1-1; D gene uncertain. V was trimmed by 3 bases and J by 2 bases, leaving 10 bases between them. CDR3 length: 14 amino acids. Germline lookup yields CDR1 MNHEY and CDR2 SVGAGI. CDR3 loop: CASSYESFNTEAFF. Written as DNA, the CDR3 is TGTGCCAGCAGTTATGAGAGCTTCAACACTGAAGCTTTCTTT.

The V gene is TRBV27, the J gene TRBJ2-1; TRBD2 matches at 16 bases. Unmatched junction bases numbered 5, after V lost 7 bases and J lost 8 bases. Germline V gene sequence: CDR1 MNHEY, CDR2 SMNVEV (reference sequence). The CDR3 is 15 residues long. CDR3 in amino acids: CASKAGTSGRDEQFF. Here the CDR3 DNA reads TGTGCCAGCAAAGCCGGGACTAGCGGGAGGGATGAGCAGTTCTTC.